A selection of T cell receptor beta chains follows, all from one sample in a study of blood T cell repertoires in COVID-19. Some clones are missing from TCRdb's copy, which holds only in-frame ones; the method was immunoSEQ multiplex PCR. The data show approximately 45,000 clones, 90% seen once. Material: peripheral blood. The origin of the receptors is a man in his 70s with acute or convalescent COVID-19. Each CDR3 is given with its conserved first and last residue. The D gene is left open where the match is weak. Only some rows state a clone size, as once, few, many or a class for expanded clones.

TRBJ1-4 TRBV6-2/TRBV6-3 NA NA TGTGCCAGCAGTTACGGCCTTGCAACTAATGAAAAACTGTTTTTT CASSYGLATNEKLFF
TRBJ1-5 TRBV10-3 TRBD1 NA TGTGCCATCAGTCGGACAGGGGGCAATCAGCCCCAGCATTTT CAISRTGGNQPQHF
TRBJ1-5 TRBV10-3 NA NA TGTGCCATCAGTGAGTCAGGATCTTTACAGGGTCAGCCCCAGCATTTT CAISESGSLQGQPQHF
TRBJ2-1 TRBV9 NA NA TGTGCCAGCAGCGTAGCAGGGAATGAGCAGTTCTTC CASSVAGNEQFF
TRBJ2-7 TRBV5-4 NA NA TGTGCCAGCAGCTTGGAGCGGTTCGAGCAGTACTTC CASSLERFEQYF
TRBJ1-2 TRBV5-1 NA once TGCGCCAGCAGCTTGGAGCCCCGGGGAATGGGTGATCTTGGCTACACCTTC CASSLEPRGMGDLGYTF
TRBJ1-1 TRBV11-2 NA NA TGTGCCAGCAGCCGACCGGGGGGGGCTGAAGCTTTCTTT CASSRPGGAEAFF
TRBJ2-2 TRBV3-1/TRBV3-2 NA NA TGTGCCAGCACCCCGCAAAGCGTAGCGGTGAACACCGGGGAGCTGTTTTTT CASTPQSVAVNTGELFF
TRBJ2-7 TRBV7-2 NA NA TGTGCCAGCAGCTTGGGCCTCCTAACGGGGGGCCTCTCCTACGAGCAGTACTTC CASSLGLLTGGLSYEQYF
TRBJ1-3 TRBV7-9 NA NA TGTGCCAGCAGCTTAGCAGGGGCGGCTGGAAACACCATATATTTT CASSLAGAAGNTIYF
TRBJ2-6 TRBV6-2/TRBV6-3 NA NA TGTGCCAGCAGTACCGGGTTTGGGGCCAACGTCCTGACTTTC CASSTGFGANVLTF
TRBJ2-1 TRBV15 TRBD2 NA TGTGCCACCAGCTCTAGACTAGCGGGGGGGCAAAATGAGCAGTTCTTC CATSSRLAGGQNEQFF
TRBJ1-3 TRBV5-6 TRBD1 NA TGTGCCAGCAGCTCACGGGACAGCTCTGGAAACACCATATATTTT CASSSRDSSGNTIYF
TRBJ1-3 TRBV7-8 TRBD1 NA TGTGCCAGCAGCATGGGACAGGGTCCCCTCTCTGGAAACACCATATATTTT CASSMGQGPLSGNTIYF
TRBJ2-7 TRBV7-8 TRBD1 NA TGTGCCAGCAGCTTGCGGACAGGGGGATGGGAGCAGTACTTC CASSLRTGGWEQYF
TRBJ1-6 TRBV7-3 TRBD1 once TGTGCCAGCAGCTTAATGGGGGACAGGGGGAATTCACCCCTCCACTTT CASSLMGDRGNSPLHF
TRBJ1-1 TRBV7-8 NA NA TGTGCCAGCAGCTTAGCGTACCCGGGGGTTAGGACTGAAGCTTTCTTT CASSLAYPGVRTEAFF
TRBJ1-2 TRBV3-1/TRBV3-2 NA NA TGTGCCAGCAGCCAAGATAAACAGGTCTATGGCTACACCTTC CASSQDKQVYGYTF
TRBJ1-6 TRBV7-6 TRBD1 NA TGTGCCAGCAGCTTATTGGCAGGGGGCAGCTCCTATAATTCACCCCTCCACTTT CASSLLAGGSSYNSPLHF
TRBJ2-1 TRBV6-5 NA few TGTGCCGGCGGGACAGCCTACAATGAGCAGTTCTTC CAGGTAYNEQFF
TRBJ2-7 TRBV6-6 TRBD1 NA TGTGCCAGCAGTTATGGGGACAGGTCTCCCTACGAGCAGTACTTC CASSYGDRSPYEQYF
TRBJ1-2 TRBV9 NA NA TGTGCCAGCAGCGATGATCCGGGACACACCTATGGCTACACCTTC CASSDDPGHTYGYTF
TRBJ1-6 TRBV30 TRBD1 NA TGTGCCTGGACCAACGGTCAGGGGGGTTCACCCCTCCACTTT CAWTNGQGGSPLHF
TRBJ1-3 TRBV4-1 TRBD1 NA TGCGCCAGCAGCCAGACCTCCGGGACAGGGGGCTCGGGCTCTGGAAACACCATATATTTT CASSQTSGTGGSGSGNTIYF
TRBJ1-6 TRBV5-1 NA NA TGCGCCAGCAGCTTGGGGCGGGGTGGGAATTCACCCCTCCACTTT CASSLGRGGNSPLHF
TRBJ1-6 TRBV5-1 NA NA TGCGCCAGCAGCTTGGGTACAGGGAACTCACCCCTCCACTTT CASSLGTGNSPLHF
TRBJ1-1 TRBV15 NA NA TGTGCCACCAGCAGAGTCCAGACTGAAGCTTTCTTT CATSRVQTEAFF
TRBJ2-5 TRBV3-1/TRBV3-2 TRBD2 once TGTGCCAGCAGCCTTGCGGGGGGCCAAGAGACCCAGTACTTC CASSLAGGQETQYF
TRBJ1-1 TRBV19 TRBD1 NA TGTGTCAGCACAGGGGACCACATGAACACTGAAGCTTTCTTT CVSTGDHMNTEAFF
TRBJ2-2 TRBV5-1 TRBD1 NA TGCGCCAGCAGCTGGACAGGGGTCTTAAACACCGGGGAGCTGTTTTTT CASSWTGVLNTGELFF
TRBJ2-4 TRBV27 TRBD1 NA TGTGCCAGCAGTCCAAGACAGGGGATCGGGAACATTCAGTACTTC CASSPRQGIGNIQYF
TRBJ2-7 TRBV4-3 NA NA TGCGCCAGCAGCCCAGACAGGTCCAGCTCCTACGAGCAGTACTTC CASSPDRSSSYEQYF
TRBJ2-1 TRBV6-5 TRBD2 NA TGTGCCAGCAGTCGAGCGGGGGCCGGGTACAATGAGCAGTTCTTC CASSRAGAGYNEQFF
TRBJ2-2 TRBV28 TRBD1 NA TGTGCCAGCAGTCAGATGGACAGGGGGAAGCTGTTTTTT CASSQMDRGKLFF
TRBJ2-7 TRBV2 TRBD1 NA TGTGCCAGCAGTGTGGACAGGGGGGGGCCCTACGAGCAGTACTTC CASSVDRGGPYEQYF
TRBJ1-2 TRBV7-9 NA NA TGTGCCAGCAGCTTAGGGACATATGGCTACACCTTC CASSLGTYGYTF
TRBJ2-5 TRBV6-2/TRBV6-3 NA NA TGTGCCAGCAGTTACTCGAGGCAGGGAGGCGCGACCCAGTACTTC CASSYSRQGGATQYF
TRBJ1-6 TRBV12-5 TRBD1 NA TGTGCTAGTGGTTTGCTAACGACAGGGGTAAATTCACCCCTCCACTTT CASGLLTTGVNSPLHF
TRBJ1-6 TRBV4-2 TRBD1 NA TGTGCCAGCAGCCAAGAGAAAGGACAGGGGGCGGTGATAGCCCGTTCACCCCTCCACTTT CASSQEKGQGAVIARSPLHF
TRBJ2-2 TRBV10-2 NA NA TGCGCCAGCAGTGAGGCTGACAGGCCCGGGGAGCTGTTTTTT CASSEADRPGELFF
TRBJ1-4 TRBV5-8 NA NA TGTGCCAGCAGCTTGAGAGGGTCTAATGAAAAACTGTTTTTT CASSLRGSNEKLFF
TRBJ1-5 TRBV5-6 TRBD1 few TGTGCCAGCAGCCCCCGGACAGGGGGCGGGCAGCCCCAGCATTTT CASSPRTGGGQPQHF
TRBJ1-5 TRBV29-1 TRBD1 NA TGCAGCGTGGCAGCGACAGGGGCAGGGAATCAGCCCCAGCATTTT CSVAATGAGNQPQHF